There are many counts of the clone carrying this TCR beta chain. What it binds is unknown. Germline-derived CDR1 and CDR2 are MNHNY and SVGAGI (reference sequence). V shed 5 bases and J 2 bases; nucleotides not matched to a gene: 10. The CDR3 is 18 residues long. It was with a sample-barcoded 5' primer and a J-beta primer mix that a second PCR of roughly 6 to 12 cycles was run. Carrying 12 random nucleotides, a template-switch adaptor labeled each individual cDNA molecule. Using its own MiXCR run on the 5' RACE reads, TCRdb lists one record per CDR3 protein. Of some 750,000 distinct CDR3 sequences listed, about 20% are singletons. No fewer than 6 million PBMCs went into each sample. The data are from a study of blood T cells in healthy people across ages. Broader study findings: Samples with more naive T cells showed higher observed beta diversity. Fewer expanded clones and more diversity marked long-lived versus aged donors.

The receptor was derived from an older man in good health. The genes are TRBV6-6 and TRBJ2-3; TRBD2 aligns across 13 bases. Sequencing was performed on blood. DNA of the CDR3: TGTGCCAGCAGTAATCGACTAGCGGGAGGTAGAAACACAGATACGCAGTATTTT. It yields the protein CASSNRLAGGRNTDTQYF.